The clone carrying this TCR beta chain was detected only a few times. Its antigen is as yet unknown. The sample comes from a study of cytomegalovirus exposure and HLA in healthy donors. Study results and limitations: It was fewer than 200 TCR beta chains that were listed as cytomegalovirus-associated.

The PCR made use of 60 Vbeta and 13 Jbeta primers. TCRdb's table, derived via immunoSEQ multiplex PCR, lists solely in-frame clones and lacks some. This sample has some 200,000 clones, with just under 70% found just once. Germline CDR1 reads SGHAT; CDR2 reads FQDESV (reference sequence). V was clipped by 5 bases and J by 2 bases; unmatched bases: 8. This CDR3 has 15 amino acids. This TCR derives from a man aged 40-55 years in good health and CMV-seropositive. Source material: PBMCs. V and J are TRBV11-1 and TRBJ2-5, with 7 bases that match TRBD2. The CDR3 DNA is TGTGCCAGCAGCCCCGGGGTGCGGGGGCAAGAGACCCAGTACTTC. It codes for CASSPGVRGQETQYF.